A few counts support the clone carrying this T cell receptor beta chain. The sample is drawn from a study of cytomegalovirus exposure and HLA in healthy donors. The PCR had 60 Vbeta and 13 Jbeta primers. Methods used by the authors: In a later analysis, 80 million or so unique TCR beta chains included roughly 11 million shared by two or more donors. Clones were read by immunoSEQ multiplex PCR, and TCRdb kept only the in-frame ones, dropping some. From that table come the V and J calls and clone size; the DNA was used to work out D and trimming. The data hold about 100,000 clones, with around 80% observed a single time. Deletions cut 3 bases from V and 0 bases from J, with 6 bases between. The CDR3 length is 15 residues. The germline V gene has CDR1 SEHNR and CDR2 FQNEAQ (reference sequence).

The chain couples TRBV7-9 to TRBJ2-6; D perhaps matches TRBD1 (5 bases). Input material: PBMCs. The receptor's source is a woman between 40 and 50 years old in good health and CMV-seronegative. The CDR3 reads CASSLTVSGANVLTF. CDR3 in DNA: TGTGCCAGCAGCTTGACAGTCTCTGGGGCCAACGTCCTGACTTTC.